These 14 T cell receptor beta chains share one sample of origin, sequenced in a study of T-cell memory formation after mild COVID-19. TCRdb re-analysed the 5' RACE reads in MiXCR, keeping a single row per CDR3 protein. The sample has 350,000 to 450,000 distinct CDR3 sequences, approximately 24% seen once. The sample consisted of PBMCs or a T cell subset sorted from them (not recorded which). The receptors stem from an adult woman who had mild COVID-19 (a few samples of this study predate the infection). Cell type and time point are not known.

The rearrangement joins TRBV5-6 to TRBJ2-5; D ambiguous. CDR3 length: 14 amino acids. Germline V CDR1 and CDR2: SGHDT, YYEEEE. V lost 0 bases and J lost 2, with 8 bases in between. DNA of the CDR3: TGTGCCAGCAGCTTGGAGAGCTGGCAAGAGACCCAGTACTTC. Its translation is CASSLESWQETQYF.

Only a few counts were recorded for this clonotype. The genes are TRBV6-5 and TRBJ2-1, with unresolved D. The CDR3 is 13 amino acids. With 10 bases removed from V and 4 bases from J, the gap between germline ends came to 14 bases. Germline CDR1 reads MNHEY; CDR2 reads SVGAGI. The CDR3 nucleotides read TGTGCCACCACACCCGACGGGTACAATGAGCAGTTCTTC. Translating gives CATTPDGYNEQFF.

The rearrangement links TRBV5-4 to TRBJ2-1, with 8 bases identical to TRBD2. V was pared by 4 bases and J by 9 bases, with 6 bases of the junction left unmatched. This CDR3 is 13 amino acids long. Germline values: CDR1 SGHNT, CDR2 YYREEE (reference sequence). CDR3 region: CASSPGGVGEQFF. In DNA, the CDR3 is TGTGCCAGCAGCCCCGGGGGGGTCGGTGAGCAGTTCTTC. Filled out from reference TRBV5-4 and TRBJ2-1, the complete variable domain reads ETGVTQSPTHLIKTRGQQVTLRCSSQSGHNTVSWYQQALGQGPQFIFQYYREEENGRGNFPPRFSGLQFPNYSSELNVNALELDDSALYLCASSPGGVGEQFFGPGTRLTVL.

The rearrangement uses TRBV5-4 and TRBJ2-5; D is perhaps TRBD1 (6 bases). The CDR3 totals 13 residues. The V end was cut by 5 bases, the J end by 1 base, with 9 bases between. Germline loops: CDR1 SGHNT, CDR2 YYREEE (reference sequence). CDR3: CASRGTTQETQYF. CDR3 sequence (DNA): TGTGCCAGCAGGGGGACAACCCAAGAGACCCAGTACTTC.

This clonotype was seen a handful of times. CDR3 coding DNA: TGCAGTGCTAGATTGCGGGGGGGATCAGATACGCAGTATTTT. Amino acids: CSARLRGGSDTQYF. This chain uses TRBV20-1 with TRBJ2-3, with TRBD2 matching over 9 bases. Germline loops: CDR1 DFQATT, CDR2 SNEGSKA (reference sequence). The CDR3 consists of 14 residues. V lost 2 bases, J lost 4 bases, and 4 bases stayed unmatched.

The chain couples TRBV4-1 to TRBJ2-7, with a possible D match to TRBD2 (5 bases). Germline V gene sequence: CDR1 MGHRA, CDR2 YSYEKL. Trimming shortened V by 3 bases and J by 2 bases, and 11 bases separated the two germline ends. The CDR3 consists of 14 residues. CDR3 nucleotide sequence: TGCGCCAGCAGCCACTCAGAGGGCCCCTACGAGCAGTACTTC. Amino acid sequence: CASSHSEGPYEQYF.

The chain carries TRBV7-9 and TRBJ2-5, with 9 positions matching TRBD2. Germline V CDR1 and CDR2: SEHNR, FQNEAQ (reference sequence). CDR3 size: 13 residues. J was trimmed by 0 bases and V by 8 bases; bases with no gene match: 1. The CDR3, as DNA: TGTGCCAGCCTAGCGGGGCACCAAGAGACCCAGTACTTC. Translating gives CASLAGHQETQYF.

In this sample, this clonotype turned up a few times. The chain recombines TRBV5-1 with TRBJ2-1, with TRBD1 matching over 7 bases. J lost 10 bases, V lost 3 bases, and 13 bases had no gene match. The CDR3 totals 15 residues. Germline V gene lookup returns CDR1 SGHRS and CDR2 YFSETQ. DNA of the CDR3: TGCGCCAGCAGCTCCCAACTTAACAGGGGAGCAGAGCAGTTCTTC. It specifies CASSSQLNRGAEQFF.

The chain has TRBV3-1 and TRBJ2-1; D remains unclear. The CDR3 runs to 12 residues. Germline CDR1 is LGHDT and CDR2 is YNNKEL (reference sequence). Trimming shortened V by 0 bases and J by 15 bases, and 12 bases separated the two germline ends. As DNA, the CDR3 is TGTGCCAGCAGCCAAGATAGTTGGAGAACGTTCTTC. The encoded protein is CASSQDSWRTFF.

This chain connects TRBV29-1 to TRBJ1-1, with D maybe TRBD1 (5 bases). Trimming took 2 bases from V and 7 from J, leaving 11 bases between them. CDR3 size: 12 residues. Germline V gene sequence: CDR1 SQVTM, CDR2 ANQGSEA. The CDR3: CSVEFWGNEAFF. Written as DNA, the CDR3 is TGCAGCGTTGAATTCTGGGGGAATGAAGCTTTCTTT.

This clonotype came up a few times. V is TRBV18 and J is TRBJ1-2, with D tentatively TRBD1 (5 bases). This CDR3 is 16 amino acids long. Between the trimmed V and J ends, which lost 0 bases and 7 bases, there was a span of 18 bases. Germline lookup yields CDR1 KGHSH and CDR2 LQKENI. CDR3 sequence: CASSPPTLGTQGGYTF. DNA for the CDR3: TGTGCCAGCTCACCACCGACCCTGGGGACCCAGGGTGGCTACACCTTC.

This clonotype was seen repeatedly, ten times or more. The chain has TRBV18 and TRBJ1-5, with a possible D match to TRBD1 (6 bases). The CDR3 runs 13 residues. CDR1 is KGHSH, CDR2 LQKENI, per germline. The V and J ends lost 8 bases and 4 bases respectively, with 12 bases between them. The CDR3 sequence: CASSPTGNQPQHF. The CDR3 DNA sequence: TGTGCCAGCAGCCCCACAGGGAATCAGCCCCAGCATTTT.

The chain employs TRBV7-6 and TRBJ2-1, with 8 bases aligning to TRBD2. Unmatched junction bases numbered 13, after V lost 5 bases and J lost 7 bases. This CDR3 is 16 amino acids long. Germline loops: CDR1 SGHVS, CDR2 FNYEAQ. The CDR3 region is CASSHLRGASVNEQFF. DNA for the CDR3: TGTGCCAGCAGCCATCTGCGGGGGGCCTCAGTAAATGAGCAGTTCTTC.

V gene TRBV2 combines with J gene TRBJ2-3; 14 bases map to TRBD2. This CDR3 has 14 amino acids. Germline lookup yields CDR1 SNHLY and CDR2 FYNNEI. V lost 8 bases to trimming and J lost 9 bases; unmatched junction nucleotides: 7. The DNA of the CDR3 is TGTGCCAGCTTAGGGACTAGCGGGAGAGGAACGCAGTATTTT. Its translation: CASLGTSGRGTQYF.